The clone carrying this T cell receptor beta chain was counted a few times. This sample is drawn from a study of T-cell reconstitution after alpha-beta-depleted transplantation in children. The germline gives CDR1 DFQATT, CDR2 SNEGSKA (reference sequence). The CDR3 sequence is 15 residues long. The J segment lost 2 bases and the V segment lost 5 bases, leaving 6 bases of the junction unmatched. Unique molecular identifiers were incorporated into the prepared TCRbeta library. One entry per CDR3 protein results from TCRdb running MiXCR on the PCR reads. The sample yields about half a million distinct CDR3 sequences, around 13% seen once.

V is TRBV20-1 and J is TRBJ2-3; TRBD2 matches at 11 bases. The specimen was PBMCs from the stem cell graft donor, collected from the stem cell graft. The clonotype comes from a human donor who donated a stem cell graft to a child with combined immunodeficiency. In DNA, the CDR3 is TGCAGTGCTGGGACTAGCGGAGGACACACAGATACGCAGTATTTT. Protein product: CSAGTSGGHTDTQYF.